Listed below are T cell receptor beta chains from one sample, sequenced in a study of blood T cell repertoires in COVID-19. The data were produced by immunoSEQ multiplex PCR, yet TCRdb's version contains in-frame clones alone and is incomplete. The sample lists some 320,000 clones, approximately 91% occurring once. Sequenced: PBMCs or T cells enriched from blood (not recorded which). These receptors came from a man aged 55-75 years who had recovered from COVID-19. CDR3s include the opening cysteine and the closing phenylalanine or tryptophan.

v_gene: TRBV7-9
j_gene: TRBJ2-1
len: 14
CDR3aa: CASSSGASNVEQFF

v_gene: TRBV5-1
j_gene: TRBJ2-7
len: 17
CDR3aa: CASSYTASSGYVYEQYF

v_gene: TRBV6-5
j_gene: TRBJ1-2
len: 13
CDR3aa: CASSPGQGFGYTF

v_gene: TRBV6-5
j_gene: TRBJ2-5
len: 15
CDR3aa: CASRGRLAVQETQYF

v_gene: TRBV10-2
j_gene: TRBJ1-1
len: 14
CDR3aa: CASRWNRENTEAFF

v_gene: TRBV28
j_gene: TRBJ1-4
len: 13
CDR3aa: CASKGRGREKLFF

v_gene: TRBV7-2
j_gene: TRBJ2-5
len: 11
CDR3aa: CASSFTGTQYF

v_gene: TRBV9
j_gene: TRBJ1-4
len: 14
CDR3aa: CASTKTSQNEKLFF

v_gene: TRBV7-2
j_gene: TRBJ2-2
len: 13
CDR3aa: CASSSSYTGELFF

v_gene: TRBV28
j_gene: TRBJ1-1
len: 15
CDR3aa: CASSLTGQLNTEAFF

v_gene: TRBV12-3/TRBV12-4
j_gene: TRBJ1-2
len: 13
CDR3aa: CASSFGQNYGYTF

v_gene: TRBV6-5
j_gene: TRBJ1-1
len: 15
CDR3aa: CASSFTFQGNTEAFF